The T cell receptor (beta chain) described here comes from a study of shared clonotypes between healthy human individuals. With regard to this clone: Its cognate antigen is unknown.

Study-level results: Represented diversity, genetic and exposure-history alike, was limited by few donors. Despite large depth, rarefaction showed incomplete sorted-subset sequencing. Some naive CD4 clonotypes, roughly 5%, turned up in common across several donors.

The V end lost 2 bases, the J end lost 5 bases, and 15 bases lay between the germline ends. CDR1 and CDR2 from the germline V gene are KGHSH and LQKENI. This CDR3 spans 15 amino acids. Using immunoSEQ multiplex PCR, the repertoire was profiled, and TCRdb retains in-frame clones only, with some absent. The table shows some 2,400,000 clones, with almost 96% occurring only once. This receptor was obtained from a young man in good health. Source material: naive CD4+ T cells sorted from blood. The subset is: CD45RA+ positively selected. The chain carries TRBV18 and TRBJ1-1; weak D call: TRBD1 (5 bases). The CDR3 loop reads CASSPSPAGRTEAFF. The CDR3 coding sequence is TGTGCCAGCTCACCAAGTCCGGCAGGGCGGACTGAAGCTTTCTTT.